Listed here is a single T cell receptor beta chain. The antigen is undetermined. These data originate in a study of graft-versus-host responses after intestinal transplantation. As for the study in general: Recipients had multivisceral, liver-intestinal, or isolated intestinal transplants. Recipients were all induced with anti-thymocyte globulin, then given tacrolimus and steroids for around three years.

The study's findings and limits: In recipient marrow, GvH clones were found, and some appeared first in ileum or blood. Allograft graft-versus-host to host-versus-graft clonal ratios ran high in patients with graft-donor T cell macrochimerism.

CDR3 length: 15 residues. Trimming took 0 bases from V and 1 from J, leaving 9 bases between them. Looked up from germline, CDR1 is MNHEY and CDR2 is SMNVEV (reference sequence). Some clones are missing from TCRdb's copy, which holds only in-frame ones; the method was immunoSEQ multiplex PCR. The sample includes tens of thousands of clones, 90% to 95% of them seen just once. The chain has TRBV27 and TRBJ1-2, with D possibly matching TRBD1 (5 bases). The sequenced sample was unstimulated CD8+ T cells sorted from spleen or lymph node cells, obtained before intestinal transplant. The origin of this receptor is a human donor who received an intestinal transplant. In DNA, the CDR3 is TGTGCCAGCAGTTTATCTATGGGGCTTAACTATGGCTACACCTTC. Translating gives CASSLSMGLNYGYTF.